The 18 T cell receptor beta chains below all came from one sample that was sequenced in a study of blood T cell repertoires in COVID-19. TCRdb's copy holds only in-frame clones and misses some; the assay was immunoSEQ multiplex PCR. The data contain 250,000 to 300,000 clones, approximately 91% of them seen just once; the ten biggest clones take up about 2%. The specimen sequenced was peripheral blood. These receptors originate from a woman in her thirties with COVID-19, enrolled during active disease.

Only a few counts were recorded for this clone. CDR3 region: CASSLVTGRGNTIYF. The DNA of the CDR3 is TGCGCCAGCAGCTTGGTTACCGGGAGGGGAAACACCATATATTTT. The chain has TRBV5-1 and TRBJ1-3; no definite D call. Trimming shortened V by 0 bases and J by 4 bases, and 11 bases separated the two germline ends. The germline V gene encodes CDR1 SGHRS and CDR2 YFSETQ. CDR3 length: 15 amino acids.

V and J are TRBV20-1 and TRBJ2-3; 9 bases agree with TRBD2. Trimming took 3 bases from V and 8 from J; bases not matched to a gene: 9. CDR1 and CDR2 (germline): DFQATT, SNEGSKA (reference sequence). The CDR3 totals 14 residues. The CDR3 DNA is TGCAGTGCTAGTAGCGGGAGTTATGTTTCTACGCAGTATTTT. Its protein is CSASSGSYVSTQYF.

This chain joins TRBV12-3 or TRBV12-4 and TRBJ2-7; the D gene is possibly TRBD1 (6 bases). Deletions cut 3 bases from V and 6 bases from J, with 12 bases between. This CDR3 comprises 13 residues. The CDR3 reads CASSLTGPLEQYF. The CDR3 nucleotides read TGTGCCAGCAGTTTGACAGGTCCCCTCGAGCAGTACTTC.

The rearrangement links TRBV5-8 to TRBJ1-1, with TRBD1 matching over 7 bases. CDR1 SGHTS and CDR2 YDEGEE come from the germline V gene. V was clipped by 0 bases and J by 5 bases; unmatched bases: 4. CDR3 length: 14 amino acids. CDR3 nucleotide sequence: TGTGCCAGCAGCTTGGACAGGGGTCTGACTGAAGCTTTCTTT. Translation gives CASSLDRGLTEAFF.

V gene TRBV29-1 combines with J gene TRBJ1-1; tentatively, D is TRBD1 (6 bases). Germline values: CDR1 SQVTM, CDR2 ANQGSEA. This CDR3 comprises 14 residues. The V end was cut by 7 bases, the J end by 0 bases, with 15 bases between. CDR3 bases: TGCAGCGCCGTGGGGGGGGCCATGAACACTGAAGCTTTCTTT. Encoded protein: CSAVGGAMNTEAFF.

The V and J genes are TRBV25-1 and TRBJ2-1, with unresolved D. V lost 4 bases to trimming and J lost 4 bases, with 5 bases between them. There are 12 residues in the CDR3. The germline CDR1 and CDR2 sequences are MGHDK and SYGVNS. The CDR3 region has the DNA TGTGCCAGCAGTGTTATGTACAATGAGCAGTTCTTC. Protein product: CASSVMYNEQFF.

The V call is TRBV28, the J call TRBJ2-1; perhaps TRBD2 as D (5 bases). This CDR3 region has 11 residues. In germline, CDR1 is MDHEN, CDR2 SYDVKM. The V end was cut by 6 bases, the J end by 10 bases, with 10 bases between. The CDR3 DNA reads TGTGCCAGCAGCACCGGGAACGAGCAGTTCTTC. Its translation: CASSTGNEQFF.

This chain joins TRBV29-1 and TRBJ1-2; a possible D gene is TRBD1 (6 bases). The CDR3 has 12 amino acids. Germline V lookup: CDR1 SQVTM, CDR2 ANQGSEA. Trimming pared 3 bases from V and 5 bases from J, leaving 10 bases between. The CDR3 region has the DNA TGCAGCGTTGACAGGGGCCTTTATGGCTACACCTTC. Translation gives CSVDRGLYGYTF.

The rearrangement joins TRBV7-2 to TRBJ1-2; 8 bases map to TRBD1. The junction had 9 bases not matched to a gene; V was cut back by 4 bases and J by 2 bases. The CDR3 spans 16 residues. CDR1 and CDR2 (germline): SGHTA, FQGNSA. This chain's CDR3 is CASSSRSGTGNYGYTF. In DNA, the CDR3 is TGTGCCAGCAGCTCACGATCCGGGACAGGAAACTATGGCTACACCTTC.

This clone was picked up a small number of times. The rearrangement joins TRBV6-6 to TRBJ1-5, with 7 nucleotides matching TRBD1. After removal of 4 bases from V and 7 bases from J, the junction contained 7 bases not matched to a gene. Germline V gives CDR1 MNHNY, CDR2 SVGAGI (reference sequence). The CDR3 is made up of 14 amino acids. The CDR3 DNA reads as TGTGCCAGCAGTTCGACAGGGCATGAACAGCCCCAGCATTTT. Encoded protein: CASSSTGHEQPQHF.

V usage is TRBV5-1 and J usage is TRBJ1-1; D call uncertain. This CDR3 has 16 amino acids. V shed 2 bases and J shed 0 bases, with 14 bases lying between them. CDR1 SGHRS and CDR2 YFSETQ come from the germline V gene. The CDR3 reads CASSFVPGDLNTEAFF. CDR3 nucleotide sequence: TGCGCCAGCAGCTTTGTTCCGGGAGACTTGAACACTGAAGCTTTCTTT.

The genes are TRBV27 and TRBJ2-7, with 9 bases aligning to TRBD1. CDR1 is MNHEY, CDR2 SMNVEV, per germline (reference sequence). The length of the CDR3 is 14 residues. Trimming cost V 9 bases and J 3 bases; bases outside gene matches: 9. The CDR3 bases are TGTGCCAGTAAGTACCGGGACAGGGACTACGAGCAGTACTTC. Protein sequence: CASKYRDRDYEQYF.

The CDR3 is CAISEGLGANSGNTIYF. CDR3 in DNA: TGTGCCATCAGTGAGGGCCTCGGAGCGAACTCTGGAAACACCATATATTTT. The chain has TRBV10-3 and TRBJ1-3; D call uncertain. Trimming left V 2 bases short and J 0 bases short, with 14 bases between. The germline CDR1 and CDR2 sequences are ENHRY and SYGVKD. This CDR3 is 17 amino acids long.

CDR3 protein: CASSFWTGGYEQYF. In DNA form, the CDR3 reads TGTGCCAGCAGCTTCTGGACAGGGGGCTACGAGCAGTACTTC. The rearrangement joins TRBV5-5 to TRBJ2-7; 10 bases are a match to TRBD1. The CDR3 is 14 residues long. The germline gives CDR1 SGHKS, CDR2 YYEKEE (reference sequence). With V trimmed by 2 bases and J by 3 bases, 2 bases remained unmatched.

The chain couples TRBV10-2 to TRBJ1-3; D unclear. This CDR3 is 15 amino acids long. Trimming shortened V by 1 base and J by 0 bases, and 7 bases separated the two germline ends. Germline loops: CDR1 WSHSY, CDR2 SAAADI. The DNA for the CDR3 is TGCGCCAGCAGTGAGTGGGGAGGCTCTGGAAACACCATATATTTT. Its protein product is CASSEWGGSGNTIYF.

Comments on this clone: Different DNA sequences within this sample yield the same CDR3. The gene calls are TRBV28 and TRBJ2-7; TRBD2 agrees at 9 bases. The CDR3 loop spans 14 amino acids. From germline, CDR1 is MDHEN and CDR2 SYDVKM. Trimming removed 5 bases from V and 2 bases from J; junction bases left unmatched: 4. In DNA form, the CDR3 reads TGTGCCAGCAGTCGACTAGCGGTTACCTACGAGCAGTACTTC. As protein: CASSRLAVTYEQYF.

The rearrangement uses TRBV19 and TRBJ1-4; TRBD1 matches 7 bases. Germline-derived CDR1 and CDR2 are LNHDA and SQIVND (reference sequence). This CDR3 is built from 15 residues. V shed 3 bases, J shed 6 bases, and the junction held 7 bases outside the gene matches. The DNA for the CDR3 is TGTGCCAGTAGTATGGTGTATGGGACAGATGAAAAACTGTTTTTT. The encoded protein is CASSMVYGTDEKLFF.

This clone was observed a single time. The chain combines TRBV9 with TRBJ1-3, with D unclear. This CDR3 has 15 residues. V was shortened by 0 bases and J by 2 bases, with 9 bases between the two germline ends. The V gene's germline CDR1 is SGDLS and CDR2 YYNGEE. DNA for the CDR3: TGTGCCAGCAGCGTAGCGGGGTCCCCTGGAAACACCATATATTTT. It encodes CASSVAGSPGNTIYF.